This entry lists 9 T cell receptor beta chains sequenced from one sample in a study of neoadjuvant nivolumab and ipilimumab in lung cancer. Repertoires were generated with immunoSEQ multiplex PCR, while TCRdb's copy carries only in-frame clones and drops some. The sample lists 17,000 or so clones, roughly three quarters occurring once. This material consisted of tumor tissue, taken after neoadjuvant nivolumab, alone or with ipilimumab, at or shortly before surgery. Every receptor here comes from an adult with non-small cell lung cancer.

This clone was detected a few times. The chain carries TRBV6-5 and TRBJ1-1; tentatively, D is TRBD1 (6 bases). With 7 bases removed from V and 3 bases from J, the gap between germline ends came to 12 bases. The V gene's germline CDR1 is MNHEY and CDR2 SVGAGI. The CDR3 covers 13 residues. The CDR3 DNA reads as TGTGCCAGCATGCAGGGGCGCCACACTGAAGCTTTCTTT. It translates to CASMQGRHTEAFF.

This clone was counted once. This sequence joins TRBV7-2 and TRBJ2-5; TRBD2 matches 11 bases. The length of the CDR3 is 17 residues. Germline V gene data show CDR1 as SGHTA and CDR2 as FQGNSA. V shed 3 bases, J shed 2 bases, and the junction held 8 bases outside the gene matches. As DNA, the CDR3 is TGTGCCAGCAGCTTTCCTCTAGCGGGGGGACAACAAGAGACCCAGTACTTC. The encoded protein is CASSFPLAGGQQETQYF.

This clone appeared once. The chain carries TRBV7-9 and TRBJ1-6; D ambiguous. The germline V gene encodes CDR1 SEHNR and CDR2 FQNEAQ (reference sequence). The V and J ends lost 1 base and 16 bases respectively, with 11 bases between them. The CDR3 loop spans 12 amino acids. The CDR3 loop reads CASSLGGVELHF. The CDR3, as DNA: TGTGCCAGCAGCTTAGGTGGGGTCGAGCTCCACTTT.

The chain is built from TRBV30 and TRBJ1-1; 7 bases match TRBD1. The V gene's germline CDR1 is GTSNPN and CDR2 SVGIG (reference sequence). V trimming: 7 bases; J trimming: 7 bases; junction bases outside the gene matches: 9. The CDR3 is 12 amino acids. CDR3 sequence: CAFGDRENEAFF. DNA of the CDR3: TGTGCCTTTGGGGACAGAGAAAATGAAGCTTTCTTT.

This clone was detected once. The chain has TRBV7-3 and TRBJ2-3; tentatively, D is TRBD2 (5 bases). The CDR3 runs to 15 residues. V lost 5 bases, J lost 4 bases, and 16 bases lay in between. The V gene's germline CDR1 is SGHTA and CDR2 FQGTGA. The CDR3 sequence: CASSPRGAVADTQYF. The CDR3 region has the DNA TGTGCCAGCAGCCCCCGAGGAGCGGTAGCAGATACGCAGTATTTT.

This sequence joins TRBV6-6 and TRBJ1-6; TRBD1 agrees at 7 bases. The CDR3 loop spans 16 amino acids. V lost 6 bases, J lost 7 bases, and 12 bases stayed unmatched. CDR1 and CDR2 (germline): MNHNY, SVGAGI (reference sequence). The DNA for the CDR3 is TGTGCCAGCAGAGTACTCCCCGGGACAGCAAATTCACCCCTCCACTTT. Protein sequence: CASRVLPGTANSPLHF.

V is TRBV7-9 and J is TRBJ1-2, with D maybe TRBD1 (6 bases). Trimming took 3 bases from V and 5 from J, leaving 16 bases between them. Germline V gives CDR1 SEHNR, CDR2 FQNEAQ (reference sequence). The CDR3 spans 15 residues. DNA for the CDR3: TGTGCCAGCAGCTTGCCAGGGGAGGGGAGGTATGGCTACACCTTC. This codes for CASSLPGEGRYGYTF.

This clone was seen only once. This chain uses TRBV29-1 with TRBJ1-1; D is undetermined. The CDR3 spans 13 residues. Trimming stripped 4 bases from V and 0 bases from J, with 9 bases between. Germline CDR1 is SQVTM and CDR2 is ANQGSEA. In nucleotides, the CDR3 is TGCAGCGTTGTTTTCCACCTGAACACTGAAGCTTTCTTT. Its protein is CSVVFHLNTEAFF.

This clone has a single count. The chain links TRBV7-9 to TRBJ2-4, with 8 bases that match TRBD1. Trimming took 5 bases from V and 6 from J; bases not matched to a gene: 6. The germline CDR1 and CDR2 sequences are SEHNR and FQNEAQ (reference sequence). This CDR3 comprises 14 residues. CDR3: CASSPVGQGNIQYF. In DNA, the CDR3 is TGTGCCAGCAGCCCTGTAGGACAGGGAAACATTCAGTACTTC.